One sample yielded the 18 T cell receptor beta chains listed below, sequenced in a study of neurological immune-mediated disorders. TCRdb ran MiXCR on the 5' RACE reads and lists one entry per CDR3 protein. This sample yields roughly 88,000 distinct CDR3 sequences, of which approximately 4% are seen a single time; 2.9% belongs to the top ten. Sequencing was carried out using PBMCs. Receptors were obtained from a woman aged 50 to 60 with multiple sclerosis.

The genes are TRBV20-1 and TRBJ2-1, with D tentatively TRBD2 (6 bases). The CDR3 is 15 residues long. Trimming pared 5 bases from V and 0 bases from J, leaving 14 bases between. The V gene's germline CDR1 is DFQATT and CDR2 SNEGSKA (reference sequence). The CDR3, as DNA: TGCAGTGCTGCCGTGGGAGGTTTCTCCTACAATGAGCAGTTCTTC. Its protein product is CSAAVGGFSYNEQFF.

This clonotype was recorded many times. The J gene is TRBJ2-2, the V gene TRBV12-3 or TRBV12-4; perhaps D is TRBD1 or TRBD2 (7 bases each). With 6 bases removed from V and 3 bases from J, the gap between germline ends came to 14 bases. The CDR3 sequence is 15 residues long. CDR3 region: CASRRSGGDTGELFF. The CDR3 DNA reads TGTGCCAGCAGACGTTCAGGGGGGGACACCGGGGAGCTGTTTTTT.

This clonotype was seen ten or more times. V is TRBV6-5 and J is TRBJ2-6; perhaps TRBD1 as D (6 bases). The CDR3 contains 17 residues. The ends were cut back, 2 bases at V and 0 bases at J, with 11 bases in the middle. Germline CDR1 is MNHEY and CDR2 is SVGAGI. Written as DNA, the CDR3 is TGTGCCAGCAGTTACACAGGGACCGTCTCTGGGGCCAACGTCCTGACTTTC. This sequence encodes CASSYTGTVSGANVLTF.

At least ten counts were recorded for this clonotype. V and J are TRBV5-1 and TRBJ1-2; D perhaps matches TRBD1 (5 bases). The CDR3 runs 15 residues. Germline V CDR1 and CDR2: SGHRS, YFSETQ. Trimming pared 0 bases from V and 5 bases from J, leaving 14 bases between. Here the CDR3 reads CASSLARDGGYGYTF. The CDR3 DNA is TGCGCCAGCAGCTTGGCCCGGGACGGCGGGTATGGCTACACCTTC. The variable domain in full, completed from reference TRBV5-1 and TRBJ1-2, reads KAGVTQTPRYLIKTRGQQVTLSCSPISGHRSVSWYQQTPGQGLQFLFEYFSETQRNKGNFPGRFSGRQFSNSRSEMNVSTLELGDSALYLCASSLARDGGYGYTFGSGTRLTVV.

This clonotype has at least ten counts. The genes are TRBV15 and TRBJ1-2; no clear D gene. V gave up 5 bases and J gave up 6 bases, with 16 bases separating them. The CDR3 loop spans 14 amino acids. Germline V lookup: CDR1 LNHNV, CDR2 YYDKDF (reference sequence). Here the CDR3 reads CATSGLDRWDGYTF. The CDR3, as DNA: TGTGCCACCAGCGGATTAGACCGCTGGGATGGCTACACCTTC.

This clonotype was detected only a few times. This may come from a read error, since a much larger clone is one base off. This chain connects TRBV10-3 to TRBJ1-5; D unresolved. Germline lookup yields CDR1 ENHRY and CDR2 SYGVKD. CDR3 length: 16 amino acids. Trimming stripped 0 bases from V and 3 bases from J, with 12 bases between. CDR3 DNA sequence: TGTGCCATCAGTGAGTCCTGGAAAAATGACAATCAGCCCCAGCATTTT. Translating gives CAISESWKNDNQPQHF.

This clonotype was seen a few times. This clone may be a read error of a much larger clone one base away. This chain links TRBV9 with TRBJ1-2; a weak D match, TRBD1 (6 bases). The CDR3 has 15 residues. Trimming removed 0 bases at V and 2 bases at J, with 11 bases between. Germline CDR1 SGDLS, CDR2 YYNGEE. CDR3 region: CASSVEGGQNYGYTF. The CDR3 DNA sequence: TGTGCCAGCAGCGTAGAGGGGGGCCAAAACTATGGCTACACCTTC.

In this sample, this clonotype turned up many times. This sequence joins TRBV20-1 and TRBJ2-2; a possible D gene is TRBD1 (6 bases). The V and J ends lost 6 bases and 5 bases respectively, with 13 bases between them. Germline V lookup: CDR1 DFQATT, CDR2 SNEGSKA (reference sequence). CDR3 length: 13 amino acids. The CDR3: CSATPDRTGELFF. The CDR3 DNA is TGCAGTGCAACACCCGACAGGACCGGGGAGCTGTTTTTT.

The table lists this clonotype with many counts. The chain uses TRBV5-1 and TRBJ2-1; 7 bases fit TRBD1. V lost 1 base and J lost 8; bases outside the gene matches: 12. Germline V lookup: CDR1 SGHRS, CDR2 YFSETQ. The CDR3 spans 16 residues. The CDR3 sequence: CASSLSLSGGAYEQFF. The CDR3 coding sequence is TGCGCCAGCAGCTTGTCGTTGTCAGGGGGTGCCTATGAGCAGTTCTTC.

This chain links TRBV12-3 or TRBV12-4 with TRBJ2-3; 7 bases are a match to TRBD2. The CDR3 has 15 residues. V lost 6 bases and J lost 4; bases outside the gene matches: 10. CDR3: CASSPRGAGADTQYF. The CDR3, as DNA: TGTGCCAGCAGCCCCCGAGGTGCGGGGGCAGATACGCAGTATTTT.

This clonotype was counted at least ten times. The chain couples TRBV15 to TRBJ2-5; 8 bases fit TRBD1. The CDR3 has 16 amino acids. The trim removed 3 bases at V and 1 base at J, leaving 7 bases unmatched. Germline V gene sequence: CDR1 LNHNV, CDR2 YYDKDF (reference sequence). The DNA for the CDR3 is TGTGCCACCAGCAGCCTCCGGGACAGGATCCAAGAGACCCAGTACTTC. The encoded protein is CATSSLRDRIQETQYF.

At least ten counts were recorded for this clonotype. Written as DNA, the CDR3 is TGTGCCAGCAGCTTAGCGGGGCTCGGCTACACCTTC. This codes for CASSLAGLGYTF. This sequence joins TRBV7-2 and TRBJ1-2; TRBD1 is a possible D gene (5 bases). V dropped 0 bases and J dropped 8 bases, with 7 bases sitting between them. The CDR3 consists of 12 residues. Germline assignment: CDR1 SGHTA and CDR2 FQGNSA.

This clonotype came up many times. The rearrangement links TRBV7-9 to TRBJ1-1; 8 positions agree with TRBD1. The ends lost 7 bases at V and 1 base at J; junction bases unmatched: 11. Germline lookup yields CDR1 SEHNR and CDR2 FQNEAQ (reference sequence). CDR3 length: 16 amino acids. CDR3 residues: CASIFGQGARNTEAFF. The CDR3 coding sequence is TGTGCCAGCATATTCGGGCAGGGGGCACGGAACACTGAAGCTTTCTTT.

This clonotype was counted ten times or more. The chain combines TRBV6-6 with TRBJ2-1; possibly TRBD1 for D (5 bases). Trimming left V 6 bases short and J 7 bases short, with 22 bases between. The CDR3 runs 16 residues. Germline assignment: CDR1 MNHNY and CDR2 SVGAGI (reference sequence). The CDR3 loop reads CASSPQGPVSRNEQFF. DNA of the CDR3: TGTGCCAGCAGCCCCCAGGGCCCGGTTAGTCGGAATGAGCAGTTCTTC.

This clonotype was picked up many times. The V gene is TRBV20-1, the J gene TRBJ2-3, with 9 nucleotides matching TRBD2. CDR1 and CDR2 (germline): DFQATT, SNEGSKA (reference sequence). The CDR3 spans 18 residues. V lost 1 base, J lost 0 bases, and 11 bases stayed unmatched. CDR3 coding DNA: TGCAGTGCTAGAGGATTTTCAAAGCGGGGGGTTAGCACAGATACGCAGTATTTT. The encoded protein is CSARGFSKRGVSTDTQYF.

This clonotype is medium-sized (0.01 to 0.1%) by share. This sequence joins TRBV20-1 and TRBJ2-1; either TRBD1 or TRBD2 may fit D (5 bases each). The CDR3 is 14 residues long. V was pared by 5 bases and J by 4 bases, with 15 bases between. Germline V gives CDR1 DFQATT, CDR2 SNEGSKA (reference sequence). The CDR3 loop reads CSAPTAREYNEQFF. Written as DNA, the CDR3 is TGCAGTGCTCCGACAGCTCGGGAATACAATGAGCAGTTCTTC.

In this sample, this clonotype turned up many times. V is TRBV5-1 and J is TRBJ2-2, with 7 nucleotides matching TRBD2. V lost 4 bases and J lost 3; bases outside the gene matches: 9. The CDR3 has 16 residues. Germline assignment: CDR1 SGHRS and CDR2 YFSETQ. DNA for the CDR3: TGCGCCAGCAGCACGGACGGGGGGTGGTACACCGGGGAGCTGTTTTTT. This encodes CASSTDGGWYTGELFF. The full variable domain, rest sourced from reference TRBV5-1 and TRBJ2-2, is KAGVTQTPRYLIKTRGQQVTLSCSPISGHRSVSWYQQTPGQGLQFLFEYFSETQRNKGNFPGRFSGRQFSNSRSEMNVSTLELGDSALYLCASSTDGGWYTGELFFGEGSRLTVL.

The table lists this clonotype with many counts. The V gene is TRBV7-2, the J gene TRBJ2-3; D gene ambiguous. The CDR3 runs to 14 residues. Trimming pared 1 base from V and 6 bases from J, leaving 11 bases between. Germline CDR1 and CDR2: SGHTA and FQGNSA. The CDR3 protein is CASSLVDGRDTQYF. CDR3 bases: TGTGCCAGCAGCTTAGTTGACGGTCGGGATACGCAGTATTTT.